The 14 T cell receptor beta chains presented below share a single source sample, sequenced in a study of blood T cell repertoires in COVID-19. The repertoire was sequenced with immunoSEQ multiplex PCR; TCRdb's copy has only in-frame clones and lacks some. There are 150,000 to 200,000 clones in the sample; over 75% occur only once, and 10% to 15% lies in the top ten. Sequencing used peripheral blood. The receptors shown here come from a man aged 65 to 79 who had recovered from COVID-19.

CDR3: CASSMAGEQTQYF. For the CDR3, the DNA is TGTGCCAGTAGTATGGCAGGGGAACAGACCCAGTACTTC. The chain carries TRBV19 and TRBJ2-5, with D perhaps matching TRBD1 (6 bases). Trimming pared 3 bases from V and 6 bases from J, leaving 11 bases between. This CDR3 comprises 13 residues. CDR1 and CDR2 from the germline V gene are LNHDA and SQIVND (reference sequence).

The J gene is TRBJ2-1, the V gene TRBV18; D is possibly TRBD2 (6 bases). The V end was cut by 2 bases, the J end by 3 bases, with 8 bases between. This CDR3 has 14 amino acids. CDR1 is KGHSH, CDR2 LQKENI, per germline. CDR3 bases: TGTGCCAGCTCACCATTGGAGGGCTACAATGAGCAGTTCTTC. This sequence encodes CASSPLEGYNEQFF.

CDR3 sequence (DNA): TGTGCCAGCAGTCCGGGACAAGGGGGTTTGGGCGAGCAGTACTTC. Translated: CASSPGQGGLGEQYF. The chain recombines TRBV7-2 with TRBJ2-7, with a tentative D call TRBD1 (6 bases). The V gene lost 6 bases and the J gene lost 6 bases, with 21 bases spanning the gap. This CDR3 contains 15 residues. CDR1 SGHTA and CDR2 FQGNSA come from the germline V gene.

The CDR3, as DNA: TGTGCCAGCAGCCAAGTAAACGGGAGGGCGACAGATACGCAGTATTTT. Translation: CASSQVNGRATDTQYF. This rearrangement joins TRBV3-1 (or the pseudogene TRBV3-2) to TRBJ2-3, with 8 bases matching TRBD2. CDR1 and CDR2 from the germline V gene are LGHDT and YNNKEL (reference sequence). The trim removed 1 base at V and 3 bases at J, leaving 6 bases unmatched. The CDR3 consists of 16 residues.

The chain links TRBV20-1 to TRBJ2-5, with D perhaps TRBD2 (5 bases). In germline, CDR1 is DFQATT, CDR2 SNEGSKA (reference sequence). This CDR3 comprises 14 residues. V lost 3 bases and J 4 bases, leaving 15 bases between the germline ends. In DNA, the CDR3 is TGCAGTGCTAGTCGGGTAGGCCGGGGAGAGACCCAGTACTTC. Translated, it gives CSASRVGRGETQYF.

The CDR3 here is CASSPGLAVNEQFF. The CDR3 DNA is TGTGCCAGCTCACCGGGACTAGCGGTCAATGAGCAGTTCTTC. V and J are TRBV18 and TRBJ2-1; 11 bases fit TRBD2. Germline V lookup: CDR1 KGHSH, CDR2 LQKENI. The CDR3 is 14 amino acids. The junction had 1 base not matched to a gene; V was cut back by 3 bases and J by 6 bases.

The V gene is TRBV3-1 (or the pseudogene TRBV3-2), the J gene TRBJ2-1; TRBD1 might be the D (5 bases). The CDR3 is made up of 12 amino acids. V was shortened by 4 bases and J by 15 bases, with 16 bases between the two germline ends. Germline-derived CDR1 and CDR2 are LGHDT and YNNKEL (reference sequence). DNA of the CDR3: TGTGCCAGCAGCCTCGGTGGGGCAACTGTGTTCTTC. Protein: CASSLGGATVFF.

The chain joins TRBV2 to TRBJ1-2; tentative D call: TRBD1 (6 bases). The germline V gene encodes CDR1 SNHLY and CDR2 FYNNEI. The CDR3 loop spans 13 amino acids. Deletions cut 2 bases from V and 6 bases from J, with 10 bases between. The DNA of the CDR3 is TGTGCCAGCAGTGAAAGGGGGGGGGATGGCTACACCTTC. It codes for CASSERGGDGYTF. Filled out from reference TRBV2 and TRBJ1-2, the complete variable domain reads EPEVTQTPSHQVTQMGQEVILRCVPISNHLYFYWYRQILGQKVEFLVSFYNNEISEKSEIFDDQFSVERPDGSNFTLKIRSTKLEDSAMYFCASSERGGDGYTFGSGTRLTVV.

The genes are TRBV2 and TRBJ2-7; 9 nucleotides line up with TRBD1. V lost 9 bases to trimming and J lost 4 bases; unmatched junction nucleotides: 7. Germline V gives CDR1 SNHLY, CDR2 FYNNEI. The CDR3 is 13 residues long. CDR3: CASNRDRAYEQYF. In DNA form, the CDR3 reads TGTGCCAGTAACCGGGACAGGGCTTACGAGCAGTACTTC.

Turning to this clone: The sample carries other DNA sequences with the same CDR3. The chain couples TRBV7-9 to TRBJ2-1, with TRBD2 matching over 12 bases. The CDR3 extends over 18 amino acids. The trim removed 5 bases at V and 7 bases at J, leaving 15 bases unmatched. The germline CDR1 and CDR2 sequences are SEHNR and FQNEAQ (reference sequence). CDR3 amino acids: CASSPNPLAGGPRNEQFF. As DNA, the CDR3 is TGTGCCAGCAGCCCAAACCCCCTAGCGGGAGGGCCCCGGAATGAGCAGTTCTTC. Full variable domain (missing parts from reference TRBV7-9 and TRBJ2-1): DTGVSQNPRHKITKRGQNVTFRCDPISEHNRLYWYRQTLGQGPEFLTYFQNEAQLEKSRLLSDRFSAERPKGSFSTLEIQRTEQGDSAMYLCASSPNPLAGGPRNEQFFGPGTRLTVL.

The genes are TRBV6-1 and TRBJ2-7, with 8 bases fitting TRBD2. Germline loops: CDR1 MNHNS, CDR2 SASEGT. The CDR3 loop spans 15 amino acids. After removal of 2 bases from V and 2 bases from J, the junction contained 5 bases not matched to a gene. CDR3 region: CASSERGLVPYEQYF. CDR3 DNA: TGTGCCAGCAGTGAAAGGGGACTAGTCCCCTACGAGCAGTACTTC.

The genes are TRBV24-1 and TRBJ1-5; D is uncertain. The germline V gene encodes CDR1 KGHDR and CDR2 SFDVKD. The CDR3 covers 12 residues. V shed 0 bases and J shed 11 bases, with 7 bases lying between them. Here the CDR3 DNA reads TGTGCCACCAGTGATTTGAATGGAGCCCAGCATTTT. Residues: CATSDLNGAQHF.

The chain carries TRBV20-1 and TRBJ2-7, with a tentative D call TRBD2 (5 bases). Trimming took 5 bases from V and 3 from J, leaving 8 bases between them. Looked up from germline, CDR1 is DFQATT and CDR2 is SNEGSKA (reference sequence). The CDR3 has 11 residues. The CDR3 region is CSAPDYYEQYF. The CDR3 region has the DNA TGCAGTGCTCCTGACTACTACGAGCAGTACTTC.

This rearrangement joins TRBV7-2 to TRBJ2-7; TRBD2 matches 9 bases. Germline-derived CDR1 and CDR2 are SGHTA and FQGNSA. V was clipped by 0 bases and J by 2 bases; unmatched bases: 2. This CDR3 contains 15 residues. The DNA of the CDR3 is TGTGCCAGCAGCTTAGCAGCGGGAGGCGCCTACGAGCAGTACTTC. Its protein product is CASSLAAGGAYEQYF.